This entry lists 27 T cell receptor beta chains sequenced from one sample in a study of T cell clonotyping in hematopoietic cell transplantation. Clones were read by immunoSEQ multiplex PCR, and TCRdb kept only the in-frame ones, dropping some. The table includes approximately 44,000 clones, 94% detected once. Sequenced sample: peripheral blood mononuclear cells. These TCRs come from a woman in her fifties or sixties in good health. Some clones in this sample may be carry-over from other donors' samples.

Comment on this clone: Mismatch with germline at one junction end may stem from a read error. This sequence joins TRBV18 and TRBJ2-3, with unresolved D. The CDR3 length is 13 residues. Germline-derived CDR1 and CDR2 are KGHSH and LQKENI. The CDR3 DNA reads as TGTGCCAGCTCCCCACTGAGCACAGATACGCAGTATTTT. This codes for CASSPLSTDTQYF.

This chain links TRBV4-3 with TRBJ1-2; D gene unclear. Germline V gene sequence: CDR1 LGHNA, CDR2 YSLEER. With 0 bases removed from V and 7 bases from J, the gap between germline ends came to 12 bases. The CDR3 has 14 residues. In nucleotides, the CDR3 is TGCGCCAGCAGCCAAGATATGGGGTTCTCTGGCTACACCTTC. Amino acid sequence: CASSQDMGFSGYTF.

Written as DNA, the CDR3 is TGTGCCAGCAGTTTACTCGCCACAGATACGCAGTATTTT. The encoded protein is CASSLLATDTQYF. The chain is built from TRBV6-5 and TRBJ2-3; D gene uncertain. Trimming took 4 bases from V and 2 from J, leaving 7 bases between them. The V gene's germline CDR1 is MNHEY and CDR2 SVGAGI. CDR3 length: 13 amino acids.

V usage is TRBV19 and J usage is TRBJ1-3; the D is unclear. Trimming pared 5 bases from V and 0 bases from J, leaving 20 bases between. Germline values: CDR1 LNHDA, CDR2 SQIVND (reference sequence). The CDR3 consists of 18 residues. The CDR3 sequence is CASSPIFFGGTSGNTIYF. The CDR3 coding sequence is TGTGCCAGTAGTCCTATCTTTTTCGGAGGCACCTCTGGAAACACCATATATTTT.

This CDR3 reads CASSADRGHLEQYF. The CDR3 DNA reads TGTGCCAGCAGCGCGGACAGGGGGCATCTCGAGCAGTACTTC. The chain links TRBV5-4 to TRBJ2-7; TRBD1 agrees at 11 bases. Per the germline V gene, CDR1 is SGHNT and CDR2 is YYREEE (reference sequence). The CDR3 runs to 14 residues. With V trimmed by 4 bases and J by 6 bases, 6 bases remained unmatched.

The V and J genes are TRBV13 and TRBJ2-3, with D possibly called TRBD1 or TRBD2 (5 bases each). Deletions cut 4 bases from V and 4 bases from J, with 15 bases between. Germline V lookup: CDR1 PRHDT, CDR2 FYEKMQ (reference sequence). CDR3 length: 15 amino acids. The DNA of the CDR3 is TGTGCCAGCAGCTCCGCCGGGACGGCACCAGATACGCAGTATTTT. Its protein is CASSSAGTAPDTQYF.

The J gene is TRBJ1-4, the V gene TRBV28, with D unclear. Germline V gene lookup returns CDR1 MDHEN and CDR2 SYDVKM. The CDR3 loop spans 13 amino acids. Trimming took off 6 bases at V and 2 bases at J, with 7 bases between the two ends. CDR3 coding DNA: TGTGCCAGCAGGGACTGGACTAATGAAAAACTGTTTTTT. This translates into CASRDWTNEKLFF.

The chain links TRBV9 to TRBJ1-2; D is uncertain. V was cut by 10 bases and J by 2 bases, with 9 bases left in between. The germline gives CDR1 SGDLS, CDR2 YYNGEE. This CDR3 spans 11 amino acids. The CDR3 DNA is TGTGCCCCGCACCTGAACTATGGCTACACCTTC. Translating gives CAPHLNYGYTF.

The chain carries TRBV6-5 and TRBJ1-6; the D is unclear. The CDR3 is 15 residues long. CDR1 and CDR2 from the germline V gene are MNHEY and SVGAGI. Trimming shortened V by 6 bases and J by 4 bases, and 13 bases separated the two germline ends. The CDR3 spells CASSMRAGYNSPLHF. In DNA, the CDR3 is TGTGCCAGCAGCATGAGAGCAGGATATAATTCACCCCTCCACTTT.

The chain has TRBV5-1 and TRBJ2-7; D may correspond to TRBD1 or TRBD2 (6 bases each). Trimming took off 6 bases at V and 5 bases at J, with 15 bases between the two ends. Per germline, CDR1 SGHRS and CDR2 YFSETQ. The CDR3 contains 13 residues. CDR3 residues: CASNGGGPDEQYF. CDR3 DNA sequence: TGCGCCAGCAACGGAGGGGGTCCGGACGAGCAGTACTTC.

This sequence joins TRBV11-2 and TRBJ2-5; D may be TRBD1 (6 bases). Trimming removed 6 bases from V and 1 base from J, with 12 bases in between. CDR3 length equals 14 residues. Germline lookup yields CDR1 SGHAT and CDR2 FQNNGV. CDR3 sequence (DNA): TGTGCCAGCAGTTCGCAGGGGCTCCAAGAGACCCAGTACTTC. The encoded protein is CASSSQGLQETQYF.

The CDR3 DNA sequence: TGTGCCAGCAGTCCACGGGGCAGCCCCTCCGAGCAGTACTTC. Protein product: CASSPRGSPSEQYF. The chain uses TRBV27 and TRBJ2-7; the D gene could be TRBD1 or TRBD2 (5 bases each). This CDR3 is 14 amino acids long. Germline CDR1 is MNHEY and CDR2 is SMNVEV (reference sequence). V lost 5 bases to trimming and J lost 6 bases, with 17 bases between them.

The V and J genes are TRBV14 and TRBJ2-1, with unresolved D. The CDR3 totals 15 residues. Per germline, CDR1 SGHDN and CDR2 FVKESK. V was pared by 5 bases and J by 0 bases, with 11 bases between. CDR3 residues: CASSAGVSSYNEQFF. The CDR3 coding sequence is TGTGCCAGCAGCGCAGGCGTAAGCTCCTACAATGAGCAGTTCTTC.

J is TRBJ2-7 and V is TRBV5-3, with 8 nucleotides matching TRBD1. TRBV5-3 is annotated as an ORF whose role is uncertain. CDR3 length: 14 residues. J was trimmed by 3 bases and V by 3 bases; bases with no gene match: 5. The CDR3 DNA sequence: TGTGCCAGAAGCTGGACAGGGAGGAACTACGAGCAGTACTTC. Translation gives CARSWTGRNYEQYF.

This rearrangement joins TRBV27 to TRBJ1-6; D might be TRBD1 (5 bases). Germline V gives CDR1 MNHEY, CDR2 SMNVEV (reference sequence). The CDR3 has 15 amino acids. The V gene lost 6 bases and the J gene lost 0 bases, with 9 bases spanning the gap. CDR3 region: CASRTTDSYNSPLHF. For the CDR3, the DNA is TGTGCCAGCAGGACGACAGACTCCTATAATTCACCCCTCCACTTT.

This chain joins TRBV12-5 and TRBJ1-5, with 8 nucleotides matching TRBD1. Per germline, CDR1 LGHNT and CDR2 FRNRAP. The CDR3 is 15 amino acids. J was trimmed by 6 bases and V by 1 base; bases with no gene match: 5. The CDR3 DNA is TGTGCTAGTGGTTTGGGCCAGGGGGCGGTTCAGCCCCAGCATTTT. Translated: CASGLGQGAVQPQHF.

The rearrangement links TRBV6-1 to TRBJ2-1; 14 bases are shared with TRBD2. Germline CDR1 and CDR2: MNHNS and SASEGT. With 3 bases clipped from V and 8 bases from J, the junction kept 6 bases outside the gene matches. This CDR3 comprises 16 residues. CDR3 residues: CASSETSGGATHEQFF. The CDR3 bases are TGTGCCAGCAGTGAGACTAGCGGGGGGGCCACGCATGAGCAGTTCTTC.

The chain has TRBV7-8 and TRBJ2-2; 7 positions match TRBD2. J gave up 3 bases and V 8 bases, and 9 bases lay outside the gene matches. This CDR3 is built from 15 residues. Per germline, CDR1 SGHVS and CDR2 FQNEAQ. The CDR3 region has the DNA TGTGCCAGCTCACACCCAGCGGGGTACACCGGGGAGCTGTTTTTT. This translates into CASSHPAGYTGELFF.

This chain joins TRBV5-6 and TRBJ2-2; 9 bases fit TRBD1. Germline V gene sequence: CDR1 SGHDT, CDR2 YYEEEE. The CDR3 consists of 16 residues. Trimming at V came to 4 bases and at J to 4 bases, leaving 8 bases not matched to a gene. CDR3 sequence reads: CASSRPGQGVTGELFF. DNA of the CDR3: TGTGCCAGCAGCCGACCGGGACAGGGAGTCACCGGGGAGCTGTTTTTT.

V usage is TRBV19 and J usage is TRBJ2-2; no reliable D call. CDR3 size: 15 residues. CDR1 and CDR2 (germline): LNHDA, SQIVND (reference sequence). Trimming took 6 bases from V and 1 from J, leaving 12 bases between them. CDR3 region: CASRPAWVNTGELFF. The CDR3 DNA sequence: TGTGCCAGTAGGCCGGCGTGGGTGAACACCGGGGAGCTGTTTTTT.

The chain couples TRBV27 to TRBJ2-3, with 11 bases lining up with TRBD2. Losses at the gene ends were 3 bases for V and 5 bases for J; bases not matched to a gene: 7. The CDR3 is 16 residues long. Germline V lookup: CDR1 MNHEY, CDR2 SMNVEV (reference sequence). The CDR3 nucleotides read TGTGCCAGCAGTTTTCATAGCGGGGGGGCAGGAGATACGCAGTATTTT. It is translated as CASSFHSGGAGDTQYF.

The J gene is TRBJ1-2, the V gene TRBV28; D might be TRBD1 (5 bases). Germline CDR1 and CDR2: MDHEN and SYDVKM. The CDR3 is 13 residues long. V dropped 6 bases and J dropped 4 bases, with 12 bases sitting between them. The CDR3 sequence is CASSPQGRYGYTF. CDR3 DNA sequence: TGTGCCAGCAGCCCCCAGGGCCGCTATGGCTACACCTTC.

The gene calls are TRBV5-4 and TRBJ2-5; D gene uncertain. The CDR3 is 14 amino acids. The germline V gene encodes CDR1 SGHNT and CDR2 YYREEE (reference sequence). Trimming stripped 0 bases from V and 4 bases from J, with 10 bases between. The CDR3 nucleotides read TGTGCCAGCAGCTTGGGAACCTGGGGAGAGACCCAGTACTTC. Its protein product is CASSLGTWGETQYF.

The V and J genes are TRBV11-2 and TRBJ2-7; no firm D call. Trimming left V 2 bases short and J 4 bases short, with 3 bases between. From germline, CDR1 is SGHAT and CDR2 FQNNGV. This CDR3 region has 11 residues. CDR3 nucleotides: TGTGCCAGCAGCTTAACATACGAGCAGTACTTC. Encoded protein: CASSLTYEQYF.

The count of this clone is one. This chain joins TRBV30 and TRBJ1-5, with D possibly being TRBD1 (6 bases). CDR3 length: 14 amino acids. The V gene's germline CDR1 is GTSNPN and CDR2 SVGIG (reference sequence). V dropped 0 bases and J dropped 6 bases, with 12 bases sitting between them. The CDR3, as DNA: TGTGCCTGGAGTGTATCAGGGGATAGTCAGCCCCAGCATTTT. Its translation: CAWSVSGDSQPQHF.

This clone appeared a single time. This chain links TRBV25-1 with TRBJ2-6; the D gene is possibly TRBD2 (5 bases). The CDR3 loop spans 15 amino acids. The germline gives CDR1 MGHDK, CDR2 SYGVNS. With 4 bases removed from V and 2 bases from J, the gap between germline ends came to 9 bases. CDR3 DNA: TGTGCCAGCAGTGTCGTCGGGACTGGGGCCAACGTCCTGACTTTC. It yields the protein CASSVVGTGANVLTF.

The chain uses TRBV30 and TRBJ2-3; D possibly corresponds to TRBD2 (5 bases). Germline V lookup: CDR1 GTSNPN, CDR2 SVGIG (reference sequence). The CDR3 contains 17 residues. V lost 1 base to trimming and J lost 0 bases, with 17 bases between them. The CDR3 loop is CAWSGGVSGASTDTQYF. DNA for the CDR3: TGTGCCTGGAGTGGAGGCGTGAGCGGAGCTAGCACAGATACGCAGTATTTT.